The next 26 T cell receptor beta chains were all read from a single sample in a study of monozygotic twins with inflammatory bowel disease. TCRdb derives one entry per CDR3 protein from the 5' RACE reads, leaving out DNA. This sample lists around 400,000 distinct CDR3 sequences; its ten largest clones have 2% to 2.5%. The specimen sequenced was blood. The receptors derive from a human donor with ulcerative colitis or Crohn's disease, or a healthy co-twin of an affected twin (not recorded which).

The V and J genes are TRBV14 and TRBJ1-1. Germline CDR1 SGHDN, CDR2 FVKESK. The CDR3 loop spans 17 amino acids. CDR3 sequence: CASSQRGGRHGNTEAFF.

This chain uses TRBV10-3 with TRBJ2-2; TCRdb's D call, TRBD1, is unchecked because there is no DNA. The CDR3 totals 13 residues. In germline, CDR1 is ENHRY, CDR2 SYGVKD. The CDR3 loop reads CASGRGRNGELFF.

The chain carries TRBV18 and TRBJ1-4; TCRdb returns TRBD1, unconfirmable since there is no DNA. Germline V CDR1 and CDR2: KGHSH, LQKENI. CDR3 size: 15 residues. CDR3 loop: CASSPRQGQGEKLFF. Looking up the rest from reference TRBV18 and TRBJ1-4 gives the full variable domain: NAGVMQNPRHLVRRRGQEARLRCSPMKGHSHVYWYRQLPEEGLKFMVYLQKENIIDESGMPKERFSAEFPKEGPSILRIQQVVRGDSAAYFCASSPRQGQGEKLFFGSGTQLSVL.

The J gene is TRBJ2-5, the V gene TRBV21-1; TCRdb's assignment of TRBD2 cannot be checked, as there is no DNA. TRBV21-1 is listed as a pseudogene. The length of the CDR3 is 20 residues. CDR3 region: CASSKGRHFLAGGPEETQYF.

The gene calls are TRBV7-2 and TRBJ2-5; TCRdb's D call of TRBD2 is untestable without DNA. CDR1 and CDR2 from the germline V gene are SGHTA and FQGNSA. The CDR3 spans 16 residues. Here the CDR3 reads CASSNQAGGPGETQYF.

This chain links TRBV20-1 with TRBJ2-7; TCRdb gives TRBD2 as the D gene, but with no DNA this cannot be confirmed. Looked up from germline, CDR1 is DFQATT and CDR2 is SNEGSKA (reference sequence). This CDR3 comprises 14 residues. The CDR3 sequence is CSAQREGVLYEQYF.

The chain employs TRBV5-5 and TRBJ1-1. Germline values: CDR1 SGHKS, CDR2 YYEKEE (reference sequence). The CDR3 length is 14 residues. The CDR3 loop reads CASSLMAGNTEAFF.

The J gene is TRBJ2-3, the V gene TRBV4-3; TCRdb names TRBD1, which stays unverified in the absence of DNA. The CDR3 is 18 amino acids. Germline values: CDR1 LGHNA, CDR2 YSLEER. This chain's CDR3 is CASSQGLDTGPNTDTQYF.

The chain joins TRBV27 to TRBJ2-1; TCRdb gives TRBD1 as the D gene, but with no DNA this cannot be confirmed. Germline lookup yields CDR1 MNHEY and CDR2 SMNVEV (reference sequence). This CDR3 has 15 amino acids. The CDR3 reads CASSIPGQLYNEQFF.

This rearrangement joins TRBV9 to TRBJ2-6; TCRdb designates TRBD1, a call that cannot be tested without DNA. The CDR3 length is 18 residues. Germline-derived CDR1 and CDR2 are SGDLS and YYNGEE. The CDR3 protein is CASSVGGPGLAGANVLTF.

This chain joins TRBV3-1 and TRBJ2-2; absent DNA, TCRdb's TRBD2 call cannot be checked. The CDR3 is made up of 15 amino acids. Germline V lookup: CDR1 LGHDT, CDR2 YNNKEL (reference sequence). This CDR3 reads CASSFRLAVTGELFF.

The chain links TRBV5-6 to TRBJ2-1; TCRdb selects TRBD2, and the lack of DNA leaves this call unchecked. Germline values: CDR1 SGHDT, CDR2 YYEEEE. There are 14 residues in the CDR3. The CDR3 region is CASSLSGEGDEQFF.

The V gene is TRBV7-3, the J gene TRBJ2-3; absent DNA, TCRdb's TRBD2 call cannot be checked. CDR3 length equals 16 residues. Per germline, CDR1 SGHTA and CDR2 FQGTGA. CDR3 residues: CASSLNLAGGSDTQYF.

The chain uses TRBV6-1 and TRBJ2-1; with no DNA, the TCRdb D assignment of TRBD2 cannot be verified. Germline V gene sequence: CDR1 MNHNS, CDR2 SASEGT. This CDR3 contains 16 residues. The CDR3 here is CASREITSGFGNEQFF.

The genes are TRBV10-3 and TRBJ1-2; without DNA, the TCRdb call of TRBD1 cannot be checked. Germline loops: CDR1 ENHRY, CDR2 SYGVKD. CDR3 size: 16 residues. The CDR3 sequence is CAISESGLRGDPGYTF.

J is TRBJ1-2 and V is TRBV7-9. Germline CDR1 reads SEHNR; CDR2 reads FQNEAQ (reference sequence). This CDR3 is 14 amino acids long. The CDR3 reads CASSLALLEVGYTF.

The chain carries TRBV29-1 and TRBJ2-3; TCRdb gives TRBD1 as the D gene, but with no DNA this cannot be confirmed. CDR1 and CDR2 (germline): SQVTM, ANQGSEA. This CDR3 contains 13 residues. The CDR3 loop reads CTLRPGNTDTQYF.

The rearrangement uses TRBV6-5 and TRBJ2-5; TCRdb's D call of TRBD2 is untestable without DNA. Per the germline V gene, CDR1 is MNHEY and CDR2 is SVGAGI. CDR3 size: 16 residues. The chain's CDR3 is CASSSTWTRARETQYF.

This chain links TRBV5-5 with TRBJ2-1; TCRdb's assignment of TRBD1 cannot be checked, as there is no DNA. Germline V gene lookup returns CDR1 SGHKS and CDR2 YYEKEE (reference sequence). This CDR3 spans 14 amino acids. The CDR3 loop reads CASSFGAQLHEQFF.

The V call is TRBV5-5, the J call TRBJ1-1. Germline CDR1 and CDR2: SGHKS and YYEKEE (reference sequence). The CDR3 length is 15 residues. CDR3 in amino acids: CASSPLLIFSTEAFF.

The genes are TRBV5-1 and TRBJ2-3; TCRdb proposes TRBD2, but this gene call is untestable without DNA. The germline V gene encodes CDR1 SGHRS and CDR2 YFSETQ. The CDR3 spans 15 residues. The CDR3 is CASGSDPTYTDTQYF.

The rearrangement links TRBV4-3 to TRBJ2-1; with no DNA, the TCRdb D assignment of TRBD1 cannot be verified. Germline V gives CDR1 LGHNA, CDR2 YSLEER. The length of the CDR3 is 17 residues. The CDR3 loop is CASSPTWARPPSVEQFF.

This sequence joins TRBV12-3 or TRBV12-4 and TRBJ1-6. The CDR3 has 15 residues. Here the CDR3 reads CASSPGLRSGSPLHF.

This chain uses TRBV5-4 with TRBJ2-5. Per germline, CDR1 SGHNT and CDR2 YYREEE (reference sequence). The CDR3 covers 11 residues. This CDR3 reads CASSFSETQYF.

J is TRBJ1-5 and V is TRBV30. The CDR3 has 13 residues. Germline V CDR1 and CDR2: GTSNPN, SVGIG (reference sequence). Here the CDR3 reads CAWSVRGNQPQHF.

The genes are TRBV30 and TRBJ1-4; absent DNA, TCRdb's TRBD1 call cannot be checked. The CDR3 spans 15 residues. Germline values: CDR1 GTSNPN, CDR2 SVGIG (reference sequence). This CDR3 reads CAWTRRDRAQEKLFF.